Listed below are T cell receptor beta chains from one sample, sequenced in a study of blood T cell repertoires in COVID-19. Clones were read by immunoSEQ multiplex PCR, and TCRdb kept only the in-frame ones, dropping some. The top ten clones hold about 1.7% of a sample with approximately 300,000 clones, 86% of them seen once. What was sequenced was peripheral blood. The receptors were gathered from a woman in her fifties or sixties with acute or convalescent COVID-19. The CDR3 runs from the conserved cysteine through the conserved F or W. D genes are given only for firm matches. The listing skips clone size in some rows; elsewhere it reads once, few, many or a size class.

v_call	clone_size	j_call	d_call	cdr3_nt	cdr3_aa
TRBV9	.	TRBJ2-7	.	TGTGCCAGCAGCGAACTAGCAACGGAGGGCGAGCAGTACTTC	CASSELATEGEQYF
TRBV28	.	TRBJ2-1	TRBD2	TGTGCCAGCAGCCTCGGACTAGCGGAAGGGGCCGGTGAGCAGTTCTTC	CASSLGLAEGAGEQFF
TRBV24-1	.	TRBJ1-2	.	TGTGCCACCAGTGGAGGTGCCGGTGGCTACACCTTC	CATSGGAGGYTF
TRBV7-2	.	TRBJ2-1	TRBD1	TGTGCCAGCAGCTTAGATGGACAGGCAAACAATGAGCAGTTCTTC	CASSLDGQANNEQFF
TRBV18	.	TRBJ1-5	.	TGTGCCAGCTCACCAGGTCGGACAGAGAATCAGCCCCAGCATTTT	CASSPGRTENQPQHF
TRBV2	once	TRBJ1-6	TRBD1	TGTGCCAGCAGTGAATATTCGGGACAGTATTCACCCCTCCACTTT	CASSEYSGQYSPLHF
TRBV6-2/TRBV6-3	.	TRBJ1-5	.	TGTGCCAGCAGTTACGTCCGGGGGGCTGGCAATCAGCCCCAGCATTTT	CASSYVRGAGNQPQHF
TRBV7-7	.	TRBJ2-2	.	TGTGCTAGCAGCTTAGTGGTGGGAGCGAACACCGGGGAGCTGTTTTTT	CASSLVVGANTGELFF
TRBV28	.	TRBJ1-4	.	TGTGCCACCAACCTTGCCACTGCAACTAATGAAAAACTGTTTTTT	CATNLATATNEKLFF
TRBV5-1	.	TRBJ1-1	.	TGCGCCAGCAGCTTGGCCGCCGGTCTGAACACTGAAGCTTTCTTT	CASSLAAGLNTEAFF
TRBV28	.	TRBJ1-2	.	TGTGCCAGCAGTTCTGTCAGGCATGGCTACACCTTC	CASSSVRHGYTF
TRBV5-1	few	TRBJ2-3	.	TGCGCCAGCAGCCTGAGGGGGGGCGGGAGCCCAGATACGCAGTATTTT	CASSLRGGGSPDTQYF
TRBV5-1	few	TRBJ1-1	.	TGCGCCAGCAGCTTGGCCCCGGTATCGAACACTGAAGCTTTCTTT	CASSLAPVSNTEAFF
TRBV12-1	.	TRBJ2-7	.	TGTGCCAGCAGCTTTAGACTAGCATTTTCCTACGAGCAGTACTTC	CASSFRLAFSYEQYF
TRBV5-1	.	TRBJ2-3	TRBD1	TGCGCCAGCAGCTTGGGACAGGGCTCAGATACGCAGTATTTT	CASSLGQGSDTQYF
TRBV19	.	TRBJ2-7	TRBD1	TGTGCCAGTAGTATAGGGGCATACGGGACAGTGTCCTACGAGCAGTACTTC	CASSIGAYGTVSYEQYF
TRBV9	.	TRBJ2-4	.	TGTGCCAGCAGCGTAGAGGGGGGGCTAGCCAAAAACATTCAGTACTTC	CASSVEGGLAKNIQYF
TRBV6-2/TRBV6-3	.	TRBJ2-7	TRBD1	TGTGCCAGCAGCTCCCCCCGACAGGGAAACTACGAGCAGTACTTC	CASSSPRQGNYEQYF
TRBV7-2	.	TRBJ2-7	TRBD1	TGTGCCAGCAGCGAGGACAGGTCCAAGGCCTACGAGCAGTACTTC	CASSEDRSKAYEQYF
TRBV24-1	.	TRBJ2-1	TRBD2	TGTGCCACCAGTGATTTGTTCCAGCGGGGCCCCGGGGAGCAGTTCTTC	CATSDLFQRGPGEQFF
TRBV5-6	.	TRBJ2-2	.	TGTGCCAGCAGCTTGACCGGAGGGCCCTCAATCGGGGAGCTGTTTTTT	CASSLTGGPSIGELFF
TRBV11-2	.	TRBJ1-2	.	TGTGCCAGCAGCGCCGGGGACTATGGCTACACCTTC	CASSAGDYGYTF
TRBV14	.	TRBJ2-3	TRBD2	TGTGCCAGCAGCCCTTGGACTAGCGGCACAGATACGCAGTATTTT	CASSPWTSGTDTQYF
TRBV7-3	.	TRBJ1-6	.	TGTGCCAGCAGCTTCACCCCTAATAAAGATTCACCCCTCCACTTT	CASSFTPNKDSPLHF